The 26 T cell receptor beta chains below come from one sample, sequenced in a study of T-cell reconstitution after alpha-beta-depleted transplantation in children. It was with unique molecular identifiers that the TCRbeta library was prepared. TCRdb used MiXCR to reprocess the PCR reads, holding one entry per CDR3 protein. The sample lists about 460,000 distinct CDR3 sequences, approximately 10% occurring once. The sample here was PBMCs, taken before TCRalphabeta/CD19-depleted stem cell transplant. The receptors were sampled from a child under 10 years old with inherited bone marrow failure, due to receive a stem cell transplant.

Many counts were recorded for this clonotype. V is TRBV4-3 and J is TRBJ2-6; no firm D call. The CDR3 extends over 16 amino acids. Trimming took 0 bases from V and 1 from J, leaving 7 bases between them. The germline gives CDR1 LGHNA, CDR2 YSLEER. CDR3: CASSQDHLSGANVLTF. The DNA of the CDR3 is TGCGCCAGCAGCCAAGATCACCTATCTGGGGCCAACGTCCTGACTTTC.

This chain joins TRBV6-5 and TRBJ2-1; 7 bases agree with TRBD2. Germline CDR1 and CDR2: MNHEY and SVGAGI. The CDR3 sequence is 18 residues long. J gave up 1 base and V 0 bases, and 9 bases lay outside the gene matches. CDR3 sequence: CASSYSTGAGTSYNEQFF. The CDR3 coding sequence is TGTGCCAGCAGTTACTCGACTGGAGCGGGAACGTCCTACAATGAGCAGTTCTTC.

V and J are TRBV30 and TRBJ2-7, with 7 bases aligning to TRBD2. Germline CDR1 and CDR2: GTSNPN and SVGIG (reference sequence). The CDR3 sequence is 15 residues long. Trimming removed 0 bases from V and 5 bases from J; junction bases left unmatched: 10. CDR3 sequence: CAWSVRVGRSNEQYF. CDR3 DNA sequence: TGTGCCTGGAGTGTACGGGTCGGGAGGAGTAACGAGCAGTACTTC. Together with reference TRBV30 and TRBJ2-7, the CDR3 gives the full variable domain: SQTIHQWPATLVQPVGSPLSLECTVEGTSNPNLYWYRQAAGRGLQLLFYSVGIGQISSEVPQNLSASRPQDRQFILSSKKLLLSDSGFYLCAWSVRVGRSNEQYFGPGTRLTVT.

The chain uses TRBV6-2 or TRBV6-3 and TRBJ2-7; 8 nucleotides line up with TRBD2. J was trimmed by 4 bases and V by 6 bases; bases with no gene match: 14. The CDR3 has 16 residues. Germline V gene data show CDR1 as MNHEY and CDR2 as SVGEGT. This CDR3 reads CASSSDSGGGIYEQYF. The CDR3, as DNA: TGTGCCAGCAGCTCCGACAGCGGGGGAGGTATATACGAGCAGTACTTC.

DNA of the CDR3: TGTGCCAGCAGATGGGACGGTAGCTCCTACAATGAGCAGTTCTTC. Translating it yields CASRWDGSSYNEQFF. The V and J genes are TRBV6-1 and TRBJ2-1; D possibly matches TRBD1 or TRBD2 (5 bases each). Trimming shortened V by 6 bases and J by 0 bases, and 12 bases separated the two germline ends. CDR1 and CDR2 from the germline V gene are MNHNS and SASEGT. This CDR3 is built from 15 residues.

The table lists this clonotype with many counts. The chain joins TRBV20-1 to TRBJ1-1; tentative D call: TRBD1 (5 bases). The V gene lost 2 bases and the J gene lost 7 bases, with 17 bases spanning the gap. CDR3 length equals 14 residues. In germline, CDR1 is DFQATT, CDR2 SNEGSKA (reference sequence). The CDR3 DNA sequence: TGCAGTGCTAGAAAGTGGGCCGACAGTGGTGAAGCTTTCTTT. Protein product: CSARKWADSGEAFF.

In this sample, this clonotype turned up a few times. The chain uses TRBV27 and TRBJ2-5; D unresolved. Between the trimmed V and J ends, which lost 8 bases and 1 base, there was a span of 14 bases. This CDR3 comprises 14 residues. Germline loops: CDR1 MNHEY, CDR2 SMNVEV (reference sequence). The CDR3 sequence is CASSMVGLQETQYF. The CDR3 DNA is TGTGCCAGCTCCATGGTAGGGCTCCAAGAGACCCAGTACTTC.

This clonotype was counted at least ten times. The V gene is TRBV29-1, the J gene TRBJ2-4; D uncertain. Trimming removed 6 bases at V and 8 bases at J, with 14 bases between. This CDR3 spans 12 amino acids. Germline CDR1 SQVTM, CDR2 ANQGSEA. This CDR3 is CSVRVAWDIQYF. The CDR3 DNA follows: TGCAGCGTCCGTGTGGCCTGGGACATTCAGTACTTC. The whole variable domain, filled in from reference TRBV29-1 and TRBJ2-4, reads SAVISQKPSRDICQRGTSLTIQCQVDSQVTMMFWYRQQPGQSLTLIATANQGSEATYESGFVIDKFPISRPNLTFSTLTVSNMSPEDSSIYLCSVRVAWDIQYFGAGTRLSVL.

This clonotype came up many times. V gene TRBV4-3 combines with J gene TRBJ2-5, with TRBD1 as a possible D gene (6 bases). The CDR3 runs to 16 residues. V shed 6 bases and J shed 0 bases, with 17 bases lying between them. The germline V gene has CDR1 LGHNA and CDR2 YSLEER. CDR3 DNA: TGCGCCAGCAGTACCCACTACAGGGCTGACCAAGAGACCCAGTACTTC. It encodes CASSTHYRADQETQYF.

This clonotype has a handful of counts. The rearrangement links TRBV7-2 to TRBJ2-5, with D possibly being TRBD2 (5 bases). V was trimmed by 7 bases and J by 2 bases, leaving 23 bases between them. The CDR3 runs to 17 residues. Germline CDR1 SGHTA, CDR2 FQGNSA. CDR3 nucleotide sequence: TGTGCCAGCACCCTAATCGGGGTCACTGACGAACAAGAGACCCAGTACTTC. Translated, it gives CASTLIGVTDEQETQYF.

With respect to this clonotype: This may be a read error: a much more frequent sequence differs by one nucleotide. The chain carries TRBV6-5 and TRBJ2-2; D gene uncertain. CDR1 and CDR2 (germline): MNHEY, SVGAGI. This CDR3 contains 14 residues. The CDR3 nucleotides read TGTGCCAGCAGTTACTTCGAACTCACCTGGGAGCTGTTTTTT. Its translation: CASSYFELTWELFF.

This clonotype was detected many times. This chain links TRBV27 with TRBJ1-2; weak D call: TRBD1 (6 bases). With 5 bases removed from V and 8 bases from J, the gap between germline ends came to 15 bases. In germline, CDR1 is MNHEY, CDR2 SMNVEV (reference sequence). This CDR3 comprises 13 residues. The CDR3 nucleotides read TGTGCCAGCAGTCTAGCCCGGGGGCAGGGCTACACCTTC. Residues: CASSLARGQGYTF.

The chain has TRBV28 and TRBJ2-5; the D gene is possibly TRBD1 (6 bases). There are 14 residues in the CDR3. CDR1 MDHEN and CDR2 SYDVKM come from the germline V gene. Trimming stripped 7 bases from V and 1 base from J, with 13 bases between. The CDR3 region has the DNA TGTGCCAGCAACGTACAGGGAAGCCAAGAGACCCAGTACTTC. It codes for CASNVQGSQETQYF.

This clonotype came up many times. J is TRBJ2-7 and V is TRBV12-3 or TRBV12-4; D possibly corresponds to TRBD2 (6 bases). The CDR3 runs to 14 residues. Trimming took 3 bases from V and 0 from J, leaving 9 bases between them. This CDR3 is CASSFYGSSYEQYF. CDR3 nucleotides: TGTGCCAGCAGTTTCTACGGGAGCTCCTACGAGCAGTACTTC.

Comments on this clonotype: A much more abundant neighbour one base away suggests this may be a read error. The final CDR3 position lacks the conserved phenylalanine or tryptophan, pointing to a likely read error. This chain connects TRBV20-1 to TRBJ2-3, with 7 bases identical to TRBD1. Per germline, CDR1 DFQATT and CDR2 SNEGSKA (reference sequence). The CDR3 totals 14 residues. V lost 5 bases to trimming and J lost 8 bases; unmatched junction nucleotides: 13. CDR3 region: CSAGRQGVGSTQYL. DNA of the CDR3: TGCAGTGCTGGAAGACAGGGAGTGGGGTCTACGCAGTATTTG.

This clonotype has a handful of counts. The CDR3 here is CASSLADMPNLGANVLTF. The DNA for the CDR3 is TGTGCCAGCAGCTTAGCGGACATGCCCAATCTAGGGGCCAACGTCCTGACTTTC. This chain links TRBV7-2 with TRBJ2-6; D possibly corresponds to TRBD1 (5 bases). The CDR3 totals 18 residues. The germline V gene has CDR1 SGHTA and CDR2 FQGNSA. V shed 0 bases and J shed 4 bases, with 16 bases lying between them.

At least ten counts were recorded for this clonotype. The chain carries TRBV6-5 and TRBJ1-1; D is unresolved. Germline CDR1 and CDR2: MNHEY and SVGAGI. Trimming pared 3 bases from V and 4 bases from J, leaving 9 bases between. The CDR3 loop spans 13 amino acids. In DNA, the CDR3 is TGTGCCAGCAGTTATGTCTGGGGCACTGAAGCTTTCTTT. Translating it yields CASSYVWGTEAFF.

The rearrangement joins TRBV7-8 to TRBJ2-7, with 9 bases lining up with TRBD2. The length of the CDR3 is 14 residues. Looked up from germline, CDR1 is SGHVS and CDR2 is FQNEAQ. V dropped 5 bases and J dropped 12; count of bases not matched to a gene: 14. The DNA for the CDR3 is TGTGCCAGCAGCCCAGGGACTAGCAGGGCCGGGCGGTACTTC. It is translated as CASSPGTSRAGRYF.

J is TRBJ1-2 and V is TRBV29-1; 8 nucleotides agree with TRBD1. The CDR3 has 14 residues. Germline CDR1 and CDR2: SQVTM and ANQGSEA. Unmatched junction bases numbered 10, after V lost 6 bases and J lost 4 bases. The CDR3 is CSVSQGADAYGYTF. The DNA of the CDR3 is TGCAGCGTCAGTCAGGGGGCGGACGCCTATGGCTACACCTTC.

This clonotype was counted ten times or more. The V gene is TRBV27, the J gene TRBJ2-7, with D possibly TRBD2 on 6 matching bases. The CDR3 loop spans 15 amino acids. The germline gives CDR1 MNHEY, CDR2 SMNVEV (reference sequence). The germline V and J ends were trimmed by 2 bases and 4 bases, with 15 bases remaining between them. CDR3 in amino acids: CASSLIVAERYEQYF. The CDR3 nucleotides read TGTGCCAGCAGTTTAATTGTAGCGGAGCGATACGAGCAGTACTTC.

This clonotype was observed many times. The J gene is TRBJ2-2, the V gene TRBV3-1; D gene uncertain. The CDR3 spans 15 residues. V lost 4 bases and J lost 6, with 15 bases in between. Germline-derived CDR1 and CDR2 are LGHDT and YNNKEL (reference sequence). The CDR3 reads CASSLITQPPGELFF. For the CDR3, the DNA is TGTGCCAGCAGCCTAATCACCCAGCCTCCCGGGGAGCTGTTTTTT.

This clonotype came up many times. This chain connects TRBV7-9 to TRBJ2-3, with D possibly matching TRBD2 (6 bases). The CDR3 has 16 residues. V lost 5 bases, J lost 0 bases, and 15 bases lay in between. Looked up from germline, CDR1 is SEHNR and CDR2 is FQNEAQ (reference sequence). CDR3 sequence reads: CASSRRDFGSTDTQYF. Written as DNA, the CDR3 is TGTGCCAGCAGCCGACGGGACTTCGGGAGCACAGATACGCAGTATTTT.

This clonotype was seen many times. The chain recombines TRBV10-2 with TRBJ2-1, with D maybe TRBD2 (6 bases). Germline CDR1 reads WSHSY; CDR2 reads SAAADI. The germline V and J ends were trimmed by 4 bases and 9 bases, with 22 bases remaining between them. This CDR3 region has 16 residues. CDR3 residues: CASSGGESGVDIEQFF. CDR3 nucleotide sequence: TGCGCCAGCAGTGGGGGGGAATCGGGAGTCGACATTGAGCAGTTCTTC.

The sample holds many counts of this clonotype. The V call is TRBV12-3 or TRBV12-4, the J call TRBJ2-1; D uncertain. The CDR3 length is 11 residues. V lost 6 bases, J lost 10 bases, and 10 bases lay in between. CDR3 residues: CASSPRTEQFF. CDR3 sequence (DNA): TGTGCCAGCAGCCCCCGTACCGAGCAGTTCTTC.

This clonotype was seen many times. The genes are TRBV29-1 and TRBJ2-1; D gene unclear. The V end was cut by 4 bases, the J end by 0 bases, with 10 bases between. CDR3 length: 14 amino acids. The germline V gene has CDR1 SQVTM and CDR2 ANQGSEA. CDR3 sequence (DNA): TGCAGCGTTGCGGGTTCGACCTCCTACAATGAGCAGTTCTTC. Translation: CSVAGSTSYNEQFF.

The table lists this clonotype with many counts. At one end, the junction sequence differs from germline, possibly due to a read error. The chain carries TRBV4-3 and TRBJ2-3; D is unclear. This CDR3 comprises 13 residues. Germline V CDR1 and CDR2: LGHNA, YSLEER. The CDR3 sequence: CASSQGSRPPRFF. Written as DNA, the CDR3 is TGCGCCAGCAGCCAAGGATCTAGGCCCCCACGATTCTTT.